This T cell receptor (beta chain) was documented in a study of regulatory T cells in long-lasting Graves disease (dated by TCRdb to about 2021). Some background on the complete study: Antithyroid drugs had been taken for less than 3 months by newly diagnosed Graves' disease patients. A total of roughly 33 samples were covered by TCR sequencing, comprising approximately 13 persistent and approximately 20 newly diagnosed Graves' disease patients. This study used TCR sequencing and RNA sequencing of peripheral blood to compare persistent Graves' disease patients against newly diagnosed Graves' disease patients. The study was registered as a clinical trial and conducted in China. Beyond this particular receptor, the publication reports: Persistent disease showed preferential use of TRBV28, TRBJ1-2 and TRBJ2-5, whereas newly diagnosed disease favored TRBV20-1 and TRBJ2-1. Because the primary lesion, thyroid tissue, could not be accessed, the study looked at peripheral blood alone. The authors acknowledged the small sample size as a limitation that may reduce accuracy. Sequencing and analysis were limited to the TCR beta chain. More public clonotypes were shared among persistent patients (roughly 2,700) than among newly diagnosed patients (approximately 930). Compared with newly diagnosed patients, patients with persistent Graves' disease had lower TCR Shannon entropy and fewer highly expanded clones, which suggests clonal expansion.

Sample time point, as interpreted from the label and publication: newly diagnosed GD, antithyroid drugs for less than 3 months. For both TCR sequencing and RNA sequencing, RNA was extracted from PBMCs using TRIzol. The diagnosis of Graves' disease was made according to American Thyroid Association guidelines. Patients for the study were recruited at an endocrinology department in Xi'an, China. From each patient, approximately 9 milliliters of peripheral blood was collected into an EDTA anticoagulant tube. Ficoll Paque Plus density gradient separation was used to isolate PBMCs, and no additional T cell sorting was done. An Agilent 2100 Bioanalyzer and agarose gel were used to assess RNA quality, and a NanoDrop 2000 was used to measure RNA concentration. To prepare the library, multiplex PCR was applied. Sequenced using an Illumina HiSeq 4000. To build TCR beta libraries, CDR3 regions were amplified by Arm-PCR using iRepertoire HTBI primers. Before sequencing, the PCR products went through gel purification. In the paper's pipeline: Across samples, around 58 TRBV and 13 to 15 TRBJ segments were identified and used for gene usage analysis of CDR3 amino acid clonotypes. COPE and FqMerger were used to merge the filtered high-quality paired reads into contigs. Contigs were aligned with BLAST to IMGT TRBV, TRBD and TRBJ reference genes, and CDR3 was defined per IMGT. Clonotypes above 0.1% frequency were classified as highly expanded clones. Shannon entropy was used to measure repertoire diversity, and the Gini coefficient was used to measure V-J evenness. A clonotype was considered public if more than one individual shared it. TCRdb ran its own pipeline on the public reads, namely fastp trimming at Q25 and MiXCR clone calling, and kept in-frame beta chains. CDR3 protein duplicates are merged, each entry listing the most common genes and DNA. TCRdb, rather than the study authors, made the V and J calls. Across this sample there are approximately 300,000 distinct CDR3 sequences, with under 20% seen only once. Clones ranked in the top ten supply about two fifths of the sample.

On this clonotype: No cognate antigen has been identified for it. No base-level quality is on record; no much larger clone is a single base apart.

From cysteine to phenylalanine, the CDR3 is 14 amino acids long. Only CDR3 DNA is held: 42 bases, read in frame from base 1. V is shortened by 3 bases, J by 1 base, and the region joining them spans 9 bases. Sequences KGHSH (CDR1) and LQKENI (CDR2) are obtained from the germline V gene. The material sequenced was peripheral blood mononuclear cells (PBMCs), taken at new diagnosis, from a patient treated with antithyroid drugs. The chain was built from TRBV18 and TRBJ1-1, with a tentative D gene TRBD1 over 5 matching bases. The receptor's source is a female donor with Graves disease. The CDR3 amino acid sequence is: CASSPPGQNTEAFF. The sequenced DNA: TGTGCCAGCTCACCCCCCGGACAGAACACTGAAGCTTTCTTT.